These 3 T cell receptor beta chains share one sample of origin, sequenced in a study of shared clonotypes between healthy human individuals. The data were produced by immunoSEQ multiplex PCR, yet TCRdb's version contains in-frame clones alone and is incomplete. The sample lists fewer than 2.5 million clones; approximately 93% were seen once. The source material was naive CD4+ T cells from PBMCs. As to subset: CD45RA+ positively selected. Receptor source: a man between 18 and 35 years old in good health. Some clones in this sample may be carry-over from other donors' samples.

V is TRBV4-3 and J is TRBJ2-3; weak D call: TRBD1 (6 bases). The CDR3 length is 16 residues. The V end lost 2 bases, the J end lost 4 bases, and 16 bases lay between the germline ends. Looked up from germline, CDR1 is LGHNA and CDR2 is YSLEER. The CDR3 DNA is TGCGCCAGCAGCCAACAAGACAGGCCCGCGGCAGATACGCAGTATTTT. Translated: CASSQQDRPAADTQYF.

V usage is TRBV5-4 and J usage is TRBJ2-1; 7 positions agree with TRBD2. The CDR3 runs 18 residues. The ends lost 2 bases at V and 0 bases at J; junction bases unmatched: 11. Germline V gives CDR1 SGHNT, CDR2 YYREEE (reference sequence). DNA for the CDR3: TGTGCCAGCAGCTTCCCCGAGCGGGCGGGAGTCTCCTACAATGAGCAGTTCTTC. Residues: CASSFPERAGVSYNEQFF.

The chain joins TRBV19 to TRBJ2-1; 7 nucleotides match TRBD2. Trimming removed 7 bases from V and 9 bases from J; junction bases left unmatched: 15. The length of the CDR3 is 15 residues. Per the germline V gene, CDR1 is LNHDA and CDR2 is SQIVND (reference sequence). Here the CDR3 DNA reads TGTGCCAGTAACACCCCAGCGGGGATGGTTCGTGAGCAGTTCTTC. Translating it yields CASNTPAGMVREQFF.